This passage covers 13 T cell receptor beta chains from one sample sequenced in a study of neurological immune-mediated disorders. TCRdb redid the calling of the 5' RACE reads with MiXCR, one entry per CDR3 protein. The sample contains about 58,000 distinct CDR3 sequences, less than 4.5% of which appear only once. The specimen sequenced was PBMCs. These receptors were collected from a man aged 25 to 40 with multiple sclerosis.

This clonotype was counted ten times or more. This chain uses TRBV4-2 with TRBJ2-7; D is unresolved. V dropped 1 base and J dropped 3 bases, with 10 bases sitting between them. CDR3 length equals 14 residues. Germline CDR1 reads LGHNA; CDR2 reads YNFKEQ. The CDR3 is CASSQVGNNYEQYF. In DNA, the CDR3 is TGTGCCAGCAGCCAAGTAGGGAACAACTACGAGCAGTACTTC.

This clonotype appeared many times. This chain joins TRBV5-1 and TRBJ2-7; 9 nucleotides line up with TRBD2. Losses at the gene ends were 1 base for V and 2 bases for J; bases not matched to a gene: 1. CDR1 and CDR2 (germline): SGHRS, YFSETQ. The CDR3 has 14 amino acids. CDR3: CASSLSGGTYEQYF. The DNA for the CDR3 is TGCGCCAGCAGCTTGAGCGGGGGGACCTACGAGCAGTACTTC.

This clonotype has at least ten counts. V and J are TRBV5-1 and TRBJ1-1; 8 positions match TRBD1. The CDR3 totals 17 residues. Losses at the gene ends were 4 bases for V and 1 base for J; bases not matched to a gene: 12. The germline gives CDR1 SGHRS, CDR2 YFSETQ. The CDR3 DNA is TGCGCCAGCAGCCCCGGAGGGACAGGAGGGGGGAACACTGAAGCTTTCTTT. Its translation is CASSPGGTGGGNTEAFF.

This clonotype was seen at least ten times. Written as DNA, the CDR3 is TGCAGTGCTAGATCCGGACAGGGGGCGAGGACAGATACGCAGTATTTT. Protein sequence: CSARSGQGARTDTQYF. The chain is built from TRBV20-1 and TRBJ2-3; TRBD1 aligns across 11 bases. Germline V gene sequence: CDR1 DFQATT, CDR2 SNEGSKA (reference sequence). With V trimmed by 2 bases and J by 3 bases, 7 bases remained unmatched. The CDR3 is 16 residues long.

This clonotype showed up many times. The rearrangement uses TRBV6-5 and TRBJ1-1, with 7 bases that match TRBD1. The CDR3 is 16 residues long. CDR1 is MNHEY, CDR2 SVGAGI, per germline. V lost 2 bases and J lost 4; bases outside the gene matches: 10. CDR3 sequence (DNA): TGTGCCAGCAGTTACGCTGGATCCTCAGGGGGCACTGAAGCTTTCTTT. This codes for CASSYAGSSGGTEAFF.

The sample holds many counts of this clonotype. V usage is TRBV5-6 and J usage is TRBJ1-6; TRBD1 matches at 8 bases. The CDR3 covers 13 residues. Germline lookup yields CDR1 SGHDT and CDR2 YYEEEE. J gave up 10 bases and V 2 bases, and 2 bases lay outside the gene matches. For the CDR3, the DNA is TGTGCCAGCAGCTTAGACAGGGGATCACCCCTCCACTTT. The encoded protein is CASSLDRGSPLHF.

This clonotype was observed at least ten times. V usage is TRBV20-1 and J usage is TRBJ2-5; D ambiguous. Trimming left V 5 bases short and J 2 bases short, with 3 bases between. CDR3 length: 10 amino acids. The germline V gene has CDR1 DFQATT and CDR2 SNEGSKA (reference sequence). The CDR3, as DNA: TGCAGTGCTTCACAAGAGACCCAGTACTTC. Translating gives CSASQETQYF.

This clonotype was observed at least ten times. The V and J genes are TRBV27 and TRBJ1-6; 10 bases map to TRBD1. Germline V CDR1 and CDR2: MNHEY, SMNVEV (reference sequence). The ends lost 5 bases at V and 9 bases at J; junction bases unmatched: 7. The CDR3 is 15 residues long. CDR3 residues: CASSASGTGASPLHF. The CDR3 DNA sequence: TGTGCCAGCAGTGCATCCGGGACAGGGGCTTCACCCCTCCACTTT.

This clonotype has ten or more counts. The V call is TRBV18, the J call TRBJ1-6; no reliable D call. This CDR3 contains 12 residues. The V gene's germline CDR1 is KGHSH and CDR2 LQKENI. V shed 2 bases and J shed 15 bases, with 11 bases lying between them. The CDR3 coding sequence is TGTGCCAGCTCACCAAGGAATGGTATCCTCCACTTT. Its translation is CASSPRNGILHF.

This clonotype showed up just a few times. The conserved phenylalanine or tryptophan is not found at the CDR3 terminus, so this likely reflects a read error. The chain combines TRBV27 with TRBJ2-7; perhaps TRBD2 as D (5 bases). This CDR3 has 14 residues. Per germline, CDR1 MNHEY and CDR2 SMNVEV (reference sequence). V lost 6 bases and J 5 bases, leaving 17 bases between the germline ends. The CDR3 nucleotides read TGTGCCAGCAGCTTCCGAGGGTTCGGAAACGAGCAGTACATC. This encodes CASSFRGFGNEQYI.

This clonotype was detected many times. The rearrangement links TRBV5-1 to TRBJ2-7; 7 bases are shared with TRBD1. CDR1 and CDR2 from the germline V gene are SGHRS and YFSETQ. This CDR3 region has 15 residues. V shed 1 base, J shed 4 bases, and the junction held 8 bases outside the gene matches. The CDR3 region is CASSLQQGRVYEQYF. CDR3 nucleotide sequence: TGCGCCAGCAGCTTGCAACAGGGGAGAGTATACGAGCAGTACTTC.

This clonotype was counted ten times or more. In DNA form, the CDR3 reads TGCAGTGCTAGAGGGTGGGGACAGGGGGACGACTATGGCTACACCTTC. This codes for CSARGWGQGDDYGYTF. The rearrangement uses TRBV20-1 and TRBJ1-2, with 11 bases fitting TRBD1. Per the germline V gene, CDR1 is DFQATT and CDR2 is SNEGSKA (reference sequence). This CDR3 has 16 amino acids. Trimming took 1 base from V and 3 from J; bases not matched to a gene: 7.

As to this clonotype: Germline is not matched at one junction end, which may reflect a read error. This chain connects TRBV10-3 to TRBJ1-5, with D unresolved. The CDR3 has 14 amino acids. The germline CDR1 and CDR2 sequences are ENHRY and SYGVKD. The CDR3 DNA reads TGTGCCATCAGTGCCGCGGGGAGCAATCAGCCCCAGAATTTT. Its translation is CAISAAGSNQPQNF.